A single sample is the source of the 23 T cell receptor beta chains below, sequenced in a study of cytomegalovirus exposure and HLA in healthy donors. PCR involved 60 Vbeta and 13 Jbeta primers. TCRdb's copy holds only in-frame clones and misses some; the assay was immunoSEQ multiplex PCR. This sample has some 200,000 clones, with 70% to 85% found just once. Sequencing used PBMCs. These receptors were collected from a middle-aged woman in good health and CMV-seronegative.

In its sample, this clone was seen once. The chain combines TRBV11-2 with TRBJ1-2; a weak D match, TRBD1 (6 bases). From germline, CDR1 is SGHAT and CDR2 FQNNGV. The length of the CDR3 is 13 residues. Trimming pared 2 bases from V and 7 bases from J, leaving 11 bases between. The CDR3 region is CASSLPDSRGYTF. The CDR3 DNA reads TGTGCCAGCAGCTTACCGGACAGCCGTGGCTACACCTTC.

The J gene is TRBJ2-3, the V gene TRBV5-8; D is ambiguous. The CDR3 spans 16 residues. V was pared by 5 bases and J by 0 bases, with 16 bases between. In germline, CDR1 is SGHTS, CDR2 YDEGEE. The CDR3 region is CASSLRRAASTDTQYF. CDR3 coding DNA: TGTGCCAGCAGTCTCCGGCGCGCGGCTAGCACAGATACGCAGTATTTT.

J is TRBJ2-7 and V is TRBV7-8; TRBD1 matches at 8 bases. V shed 5 bases, J shed 3 bases, and the junction held 9 bases outside the gene matches. CDR3 size: 15 residues. The germline V gene encodes CDR1 SGHVS and CDR2 FQNEAQ. This CDR3 reads CASSPRTGRDYEQYF. CDR3 bases: TGTGCCAGCAGCCCTCGGACAGGGAGAGACTACGAGCAGTACTTC.

The V gene is TRBV7-2, the J gene TRBJ1-4; 8 nucleotides match TRBD1. The V segment lost 1 base and the J segment 6 bases; nucleotides outside the gene matches: 4. The germline gives CDR1 SGHTA, CDR2 FQGNSA. The length of the CDR3 is 15 residues. DNA of the CDR3: TGTGCCAGCAGCTTAGACGGACAGGGATATGAAAAACTGTTTTTT. This sequence encodes CASSLDGQGYEKLFF.

The chain combines TRBV12-5 with TRBJ2-2, with 8 bases matching TRBD2. V gave up 0 bases and J gave up 2 bases; unmatched junction bases: 5. The CDR3 has 17 residues. CDR1 is LGHNT, CDR2 FRNRAP, per germline. Written as DNA, the CDR3 is TGTGCTAGTGGTTTGGTATGGGGACTAGATAACACCGGGGAGCTGTTTTTT. Translated, it gives CASGLVWGLDNTGELFF.

On this clone: Other DNA sequences in the sample encode the same CDR3. The genes are TRBV7-8 and TRBJ1-1; TRBD1 aligns across 7 bases. The V segment lost 5 bases and the J segment 1 base; nucleotides outside the gene matches: 1. This CDR3 region has 13 residues. Per germline, CDR1 SGHVS and CDR2 FQNEAQ. CDR3 region: CASSAGGNTEAFF. The CDR3 coding sequence is TGTGCCAGCAGCGCAGGGGGGAACACTGAAGCTTTCTTT.

V is TRBV2 and J is TRBJ1-5; D may be TRBD1 (6 bases). Germline loops: CDR1 SNHLY, CDR2 FYNNEI. This CDR3 is built from 16 residues. Trimming removed 7 bases at V and 1 base at J, with 17 bases between. The CDR3 reads CASTPKGGVSNQPQHF. CDR3 DNA sequence: TGTGCCAGCACACCAAAAGGGGGAGTAAGCAATCAGCCCCAGCATTTT. Complete variable domain (other parts from reference TRBV2 and TRBJ1-5): EPEVTQTPSHQVTQMGQEVILRCVPISNHLYFYWYRQILGQKVEFLVSFYNNEISEKSEIFDDQFSVERPDGSNFTLKIRSTKLEDSAMYFCASTPKGGVSNQPQHFGDGTRLSIL.

The chain carries TRBV18 and TRBJ1-2; TRBD1 matches at 8 bases. Germline V CDR1 and CDR2: KGHSH, LQKENI. The CDR3 totals 16 residues. V lost 2 bases and J lost 6; bases outside the gene matches: 11. The CDR3 nucleotides read TGTGCCAGCTCACCAGACGACAGGGGCGGGGATCATGGCTACACCTTC. It codes for CASSPDDRGGDHGYTF.

Remarks on this clone: Within the sample, other DNA sequences also encode this same CDR3. The rearrangement joins TRBV29-1 to TRBJ1-2, with TRBD1 matching 7 bases. V lost 6 bases and J lost 3; bases outside the gene matches: 4. In germline, CDR1 is SQVTM, CDR2 ANQGSEA. The CDR3 extends over 12 amino acids. In DNA form, the CDR3 reads TGCAGCGTGGGACAGTTTGACTATGGCTACACCTTC. Amino acids: CSVGQFDYGYTF.

V and J are TRBV19 and TRBJ2-7; TRBD2 matches at 13 bases. CDR3 length: 16 amino acids. The junction had 2 bases not matched to a gene; V was cut back by 2 bases and J by 1 base. Germline CDR1 and CDR2: LNHDA and SQIVND (reference sequence). DNA for the CDR3: TGTGCCAGTAGTATATGGACTAGCGGGGGTTCCTACGAGCAGTACTTC. This codes for CASSIWTSGGSYEQYF.

The J gene is TRBJ1-3, the V gene TRBV7-2; D not certain. Deletions cut 4 bases from V and 2 bases from J, with 12 bases between. This CDR3 comprises 15 residues. From germline, CDR1 is SGHTA and CDR2 FQGNSA. CDR3 sequence (DNA): TGTGCCAGCAGCTACGCGGGGAATACTGGAAACACCATATATTTT. Amino acid sequence: CASSYAGNTGNTIYF.

The chain joins TRBV9 to TRBJ2-5; 10 bases line up with TRBD1. Germline CDR1 is SGDLS and CDR2 is YYNGEE. J gave up 4 bases and V 4 bases, and 7 bases lay outside the gene matches. The CDR3 is 15 amino acids. The CDR3 DNA reads TGTGCCAGCAGCCCGCGACAGGGGGCGGGAGAGACCCAGTACTTC. As protein: CASSPRQGAGETQYF.

The table lists this clone with a few counts. The rearrangement joins TRBV19 to TRBJ1-5, with TRBD1 identical over 8 bases. Germline V gene lookup returns CDR1 LNHDA and CDR2 SQIVND (reference sequence). The V and J ends lost 6 bases and 0 bases, in that order; junction bases with no gene match: 10. The CDR3 runs 17 residues. The CDR3 DNA reads as TGTGCCAGTAGGGTCGGGACAGGCGCCTATAGCAATCAGCCCCAGCATTTT. The encoded protein is CASRVGTGAYSNQPQHF.

This clone was seen a handful of times. This rearrangement joins TRBV4-3 to TRBJ1-1; possible D gene TRBD1, 5 bases. The CDR3 consists of 18 residues. Trimming removed 0 bases at V and 5 bases at J, with 22 bases between. Germline CDR1 and CDR2: LGHNA and YSLEER. CDR3 protein: CASSQDRVLGGDRTEAFF. The CDR3 DNA is TGCGCCAGCAGCCAAGATCGGGTTCTGGGAGGGGATCGGACTGAAGCTTTCTTT.

The gene calls are TRBV9 and TRBJ1-5; D is unclear. The V end lost 1 base, the J end lost 6 bases, and 8 bases lay between the germline ends. Germline V gene lookup returns CDR1 SGDLS and CDR2 YYNGEE. The CDR3 covers 13 residues. The CDR3 here is CASSVSPGQPQHF. DNA for the CDR3: TGTGCCAGCAGCGTAAGTCCCGGTCAGCCCCAGCATTTT.

This clone was counted between two and nine times. This chain connects TRBV5-1 to TRBJ1-3, with unresolved D. Germline V gene data show CDR1 as SGHRS and CDR2 as YFSETQ. The CDR3 covers 17 residues. Trimming shortened V by 3 bases and J by 0 bases, and 16 bases separated the two germline ends. CDR3 loop: CASSSQAGQSSGNTIYF. Written as DNA, the CDR3 is TGCGCCAGCAGCTCTCAGGCAGGTCAGAGCTCTGGAAACACCATATATTTT.

This chain joins TRBV5-1 and TRBJ2-5; TRBD1 might be the D (7 bases). There are 14 residues in the CDR3. V gave up 3 bases and J gave up 1 base, with 10 bases separating them. Germline V gene data show CDR1 as SGHRS and CDR2 as YFSETQ. The CDR3 protein is CASSSQGGQETQYF. The CDR3 DNA follows: TGCGCCAGCAGCTCTCAGGGGGGCCAAGAGACCCAGTACTTC. Combining the CDR3 with reference TRBV5-1 and TRBJ2-5 gives the whole variable domain KAGVTQTPRYLIKTRGQQVTLSCSPISGHRSVSWYQQTPGQGLQFLFEYFSETQRNKGNFPGRFSGRQFSNSRSEMNVSTLELGDSALYLCASSSQGGQETQYFGPGTRLLVL.

The rearrangement links TRBV29-1 to TRBJ1-4; possible D gene TRBD1, 5 bases. The germline CDR1 and CDR2 sequences are SQVTM and ANQGSEA. With 4 bases removed from V and 6 bases from J, the gap between germline ends came to 6 bases. The CDR3 consists of 11 residues. Here the CDR3 DNA reads TGCAGCGTTGGCAGGGATGAAAAACTGTTTTTT. It is translated as CSVGRDEKLFF.

The chain employs TRBV11-1 and TRBJ2-7; 8 bases are a match to TRBD1. Germline V gene lookup returns CDR1 SGHAT and CDR2 FQDESV (reference sequence). The junction had 11 bases not matched to a gene; V was cut back by 5 bases and J by 5 bases. This CDR3 contains 15 residues. Written as DNA, the CDR3 is TGTGCCAGCAGCCACCGGGACAGGAAGAAGGACGAGCAGTACTTC. Protein: CASSHRDRKKDEQYF.

This chain joins TRBV5-1 and TRBJ2-7; 12 nucleotides agree with TRBD2. In germline, CDR1 is SGHRS, CDR2 YFSETQ. The CDR3 length is 15 residues. V trimming: 4 bases; J trimming: 1 base; junction bases outside the gene matches: 3. The CDR3 is CASSPGLAGSYEQYF. CDR3 nucleotide sequence: TGCGCCAGCAGCCCCGGACTAGCGGGGTCCTACGAGCAGTACTTC.

This clone was observed a few times. The chain has TRBV10-2 and TRBJ1-1; D uncertain. With 3 bases removed from V and 0 bases from J, the gap between germline ends came to 8 bases. The germline V gene encodes CDR1 WSHSY and CDR2 SAAADI. The CDR3 contains 14 residues. This CDR3 reads CASSEGGLNTEAFF. The DNA for the CDR3 is TGCGCCAGCAGTGAAGGAGGATTGAACACTGAAGCTTTCTTT.

J is TRBJ1-1 and V is TRBV5-1, with 9 bases matching TRBD1. V shed 3 bases, J shed 7 bases, and the junction held 10 bases outside the gene matches. Germline V gene data show CDR1 as SGHRS and CDR2 as YFSETQ. CDR3 length: 15 amino acids. The CDR3 reads CASSSTVQGAGEAFF. The CDR3 DNA reads as TGCGCCAGCAGCTCTACCGTACAGGGGGCAGGTGAAGCTTTCTTT.

The V call is TRBV11-2, the J call TRBJ1-1, with unresolved D. The germline V and J ends were trimmed by 3 bases and 0 bases, with 11 bases remaining between them. Germline values: CDR1 SGHAT, CDR2 FQNNGV. The CDR3 covers 15 residues. Here the CDR3 reads CASSLIGRVNTEAFF. The CDR3 nucleotides read TGTGCCAGCAGCTTGATCGGGAGGGTGAACACTGAAGCTTTCTTT.